The clone carrying this T cell receptor (beta chain) has ten or more counts. Antigen: not known. This specimen comes from a study of metastatic and nonmetastatic thyroid tumors. Across the whole study: A comparison of repertoires was made across blood and tumor or nodule tissue from malignant and benign thyroid patients.

Study findings and constraints: It was reported that TCR beta diversity was significantly higher in malignant thyroid tumors than benign nodules, in blood and tumor.

The ends were cut back, 5 bases at V and 5 bases at J, with 8 bases in the middle. CDR1 SEHNR and CDR2 FQNEAQ come from the germline V gene (reference sequence). This CDR3 region has 12 residues. Authors' methods: It was from CDR3 differences across clinicopathological groups that a distant-metastasis classifier for papillary thyroid cancer was built. TCRdb re-processed the PCR reads through MiXCR. What appears here as the V and J calls and clone size reflects TCRdb's work, not the paper's. The sample consists of tens of thousands of clones, 15% to 20% of them appearing once. No patient received treatment before thyroid surgery.

The chain carries TRBV7-9 and TRBJ2-3; D is undetermined. Sequenced sample: tumor tissue. This TCR derives from a female donor with papillary thyroid cancer or a benign thyroid nodule (not recorded which). Some clones in this sample may be carry-over from other donors' samples. CDR3 in amino acids: CASSRDQDTQYF. For the CDR3, the DNA is TGTGCCAGCAGCCGAGATCAAGATACGCAGTATTTT.